This record covers a single T cell receptor (beta chain). What it binds is unknown. This entry is derived from a study of T cell responses to AZD1222 COVID-19 vaccine. Overall study context: Combined were second doses at about 4 or about 12 weeks. Study-level results: Among spike-specific TCRs, nearly half reportedly target unmutated variant regions. Repertoire samples came only from after the peak T cell response. Donor demographics were predominantly white British with a female majority; clonal diversity may be underestimated.

Generated by immunoSEQ multiplex PCR, the TCRdb table keeps only in-frame clones and is missing some. Altogether 110,000 to 150,000 clones are present, 90% being singletons, with the ten largest covering 3.4%. The sequencing used peripheral blood, collected on day 0 of AZD1222 vaccination. This TCR derives from an adult in good health.

The CDR3 sequence is CAILRGSSNTGELFF. CDR3 in DNA: TGTGCCATCCTTAGGGGGTCCTCGAACACCGGGGAGCTGTTTTTT. This chain uses TRBV7-2 with TRBJ2-2; D possibly corresponds to TRBD1 (6 bases). Deletions cut 10 bases from V and 0 bases from J, with 15 bases between. The CDR3 sequence is 15 residues long. CDR1 and CDR2 from the germline V gene are SGHTA and FQGNSA. Based on the CDR3 plus reference TRBV7-2 and TRBJ2-2, the full variable domain is GAGVSQSPSNKVTEKGKDVELRCDPISGHTALYWYRQSLGQGLEFLIYFQGNSAPDKSGLPSDRFSAERTGGSVSTLTIQRTQQEDSAVYLCAILRGSSNTGELFFGEGSRLTVL.